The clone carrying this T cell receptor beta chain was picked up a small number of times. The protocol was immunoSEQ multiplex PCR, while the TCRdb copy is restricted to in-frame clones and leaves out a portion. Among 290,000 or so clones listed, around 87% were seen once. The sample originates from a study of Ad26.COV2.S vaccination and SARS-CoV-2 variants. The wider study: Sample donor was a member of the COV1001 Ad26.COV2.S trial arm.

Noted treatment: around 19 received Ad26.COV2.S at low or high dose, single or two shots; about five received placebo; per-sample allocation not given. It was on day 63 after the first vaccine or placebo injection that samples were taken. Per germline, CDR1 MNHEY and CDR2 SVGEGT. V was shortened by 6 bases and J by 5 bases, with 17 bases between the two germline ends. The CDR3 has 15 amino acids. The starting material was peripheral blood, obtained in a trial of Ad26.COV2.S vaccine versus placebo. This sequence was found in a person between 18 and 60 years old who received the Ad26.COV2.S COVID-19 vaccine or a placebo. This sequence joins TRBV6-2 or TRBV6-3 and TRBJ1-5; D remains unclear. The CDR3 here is CASSLLRYSYQPQHF. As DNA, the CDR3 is TGTGCCAGCAGCCTATTACGGTACAGTTATCAGCCCCAGCATTTT.